This TCR beta chain was sequenced for a study of CD8 T cells in Susac syndrome. On the study more broadly: At the time of blood draw, patients with Susac syndrome were therapy-naive, receiving corticosteroids, or receiving intravenous immunoglobulin alone.

V dropped 2 bases and J dropped 8; count of bases not matched to a gene: 12. Per germline, CDR1 SGHTA and CDR2 FQGTGA. The length of the CDR3 is 17 residues. Definite or probable Susac syndrome was diagnosed using recently defined diagnostic criteria. FACS enriched CD8+ TEMRA cells, while bulk CD8+ and CD4+ were negatively isolated. RNA, at about 0.45 to 1 ug, was reverse transcribed with random hexamers. immunoSEQ multiplex PCR amplified TCR beta CDR3 across 54 Vbeta, 13 Jbeta. TCRdb reprocessed the immunoSEQ multiplex PCR reads via MiXCR and lists one record per CDR3 protein. This sample has about 130,000 distinct CDR3 sequences; around 96% occur once, and the top ten carry 0.2% to 0.25%.

The source of this sequence is a human donor with Susac syndrome. Sequencing was carried out using CD8+ T cells from PBMCs. This sequence joins TRBV7-3 and TRBJ2-1; 10 bases fit TRBD2. The CDR3 DNA is TGTGCCAGCAGCTTAGCTAGCGGGGGCGTCTTACCGGATGAGCAGTTCTTC. This codes for CASSLASGGVLPDEQFF.